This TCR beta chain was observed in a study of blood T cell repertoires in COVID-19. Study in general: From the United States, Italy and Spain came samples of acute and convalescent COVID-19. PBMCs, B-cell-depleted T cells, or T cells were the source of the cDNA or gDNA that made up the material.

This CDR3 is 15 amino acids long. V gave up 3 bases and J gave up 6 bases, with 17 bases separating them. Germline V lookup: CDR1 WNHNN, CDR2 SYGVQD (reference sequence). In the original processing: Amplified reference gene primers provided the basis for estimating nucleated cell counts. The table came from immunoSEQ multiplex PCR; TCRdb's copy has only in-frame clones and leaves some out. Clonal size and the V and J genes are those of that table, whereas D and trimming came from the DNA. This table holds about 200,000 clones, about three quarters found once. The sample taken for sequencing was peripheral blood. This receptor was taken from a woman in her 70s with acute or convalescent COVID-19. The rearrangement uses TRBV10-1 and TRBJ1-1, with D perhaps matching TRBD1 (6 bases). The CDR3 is CASSDRTGMMSEAFF. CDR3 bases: TGCGCCAGCAGTGACCGAACAGGGATGATGTCTGAAGCTTTCTTT.